This note documents a single T cell receptor beta chain sequence. The antigen remains undetermined. This sample is drawn from a study of blood T cells in healthy people across ages. Study-wide points: Strongly correlated with naive T cell percentage was TCR beta diversity. Long-lived donors carried more naive CD4+ cells and greater diversity than aged donors.

The use of a sample-barcoded 5' primer and a J-beta primer mix characterized a second PCR of roughly 7 to 12 cycles. Each CDR3 protein is one row after TCRdb ran MiXCR on the 5' RACE reads. The repertoire has approximately 780,000 distinct CDR3 sequences, 20% to 30% of them found once; the top ten carry about 3%. The CDR3 sequence is 16 residues long. V dropped 2 bases and J dropped 4 bases, with 15 bases sitting between them. Germline lookup yields CDR1 SGHAT and CDR2 FQNNGV. The sample was also reused in another study, on T cells of mothers and their children. This second study says: Samples came from a few healthy Caucasian mothers and their six children. Mothers yielded over 8.5 million CDR3 reads, children 2.5 million to 3 million each.

This chain connects TRBV11-2 to TRBJ2-1, with a tentative D call TRBD1 (6 bases). Sequenced input: blood. This TCR came from a boy younger than 18 in good health. The CDR3 loop is CASSLLTGRTYNEQFF. CDR3 sequence (DNA): TGTGCCAGCAGCTTACTTACAGGGCGTACGTACAATGAGCAGTTCTTC. Using reference TRBV11-2 and TRBJ2-1 for the parts outside the CDR3, the full variable domain is EAGVAQSPRYKIIEKRQSVAFWCNPISGHATLYWYQQILGQGPKLLIQFQNNGVVDDSQLPKDRFSAERLKGVDSTLKIQPAKLEDSAVYLCASSLLTGRTYNEQFFGPGTRLTVL.